The clone carrying this TCR beta chain was observed a single time. This sample stems from a study of blood T cell repertoires in COVID-19. The method was immunoSEQ multiplex PCR; TCRdb's version includes in-frame clones alone and lacks a portion of them. This sample yields tens of thousands of clones, of which about 89% are seen a single time; around 12% belongs to the top ten. CDR3 length: 14 amino acids. The V gene's germline CDR1 is SEHNR and CDR2 FQNEAQ (reference sequence). The V and J ends lost 5 bases and 10 bases, in that order; junction bases with no gene match: 7. The chain uses TRBV7-9 and TRBJ1-6; 8 positions match TRBD1. Sequenced input: peripheral blood. The source is a man between 65 and 85 years old with active or convalescent COVID-19. CDR3 sequence: CASSQDRVGSPLHF. CDR3 DNA: TGTGCCAGCAGCCAGGACAGGGTTGGATCACCCCTCCACTTT.